A single sample is the source of the 9 T cell receptor beta chains below, sequenced in a study of blood T cell repertoires in COVID-19. Data came from immunoSEQ multiplex PCR; TCRdb stores just in-frame clones and leaves some out. The data contain some 100,000 clones, approximately 90% of them singletons. Sequenced input: peripheral blood. The receptors shown here come from a human donor with active COVID-19. The donor label of this sample is uncertain.

The chain couples TRBV28 to TRBJ1-2; 9 bases agree with TRBD1. After removal of 3 bases from V and 3 bases from J, the junction contained 5 bases not matched to a gene. CDR3 length: 15 residues. CDR1 is MDHEN and CDR2 is SYDVKM in the germline V gene. CDR3 in amino acids: CASSFTGTGHYGYTF. The CDR3 bases are TGTGCCAGCAGTTTTACCGGGACAGGGCACTATGGCTACACCTTC.

The rearrangement joins TRBV20-1 to TRBJ2-5; 12 bases map to TRBD2. This CDR3 is 16 amino acids long. The V gene's germline CDR1 is DFQATT and CDR2 SNEGSKA (reference sequence). V lost 3 bases to trimming and J lost 5 bases; unmatched junction nucleotides: 10. The CDR3 sequence: CSASNLAGGLGETQYF. CDR3 nucleotides: TGCAGTGCTAGTAACCTAGCGGGGGGGCTGGGGGAGACCCAGTACTTC.

This clone was seen only once. The junction departs from the called germline gene at one end, perhaps through a read error. The chain is built from TRBV4-3 and TRBJ2-5; 8 bases match TRBD1. This CDR3 has 15 residues. Germline loops: CDR1 LGHNA, CDR2 YSLEER. CDR3 in DNA: TGCGCCAGCAGCGAAGACGGGACAGGAGAAGAGACCCAGTACTTC. Translating gives CASSEDGTGEETQYF.

This clone was counted once. The chain has TRBV19 and TRBJ1-1; 9 nucleotides agree with TRBD1. This CDR3 has 14 residues. V lost 5 bases, J lost 3 bases, and 4 bases stayed unmatched. CDR1 is LNHDA and CDR2 is SQIVND in the germline V gene (reference sequence). The CDR3 DNA reads TGTGCCAGTAGTCCCTGGACAGGGGACACTGAAGCTTTCTTT. This encodes CASSPWTGDTEAFF.

V and J are TRBV28 and TRBJ2-7; the D is unclear. V lost 5 bases and J 2 bases, leaving 16 bases between the germline ends. This CDR3 contains 15 residues. Germline CDR1 and CDR2: MDHEN and SYDVKM. In nucleotides, the CDR3 is TGTGCCAGCAGTGCCCCCTACAGTAATCCCTACGAGCAGTACTTC. Protein product: CASSAPYSNPYEQYF.

This chain connects TRBV29-1 to TRBJ2-7, with D unresolved. The CDR3 contains 17 residues. Germline V gene data show CDR1 as SQVTM and CDR2 as ANQGSEA. Between the trimmed V and J ends, which lost 5 bases and 0 bases, there was a span of 23 bases. CDR3 in DNA: TGCAGCGTTTCCCCGCTAATTCTTAACCGGAGCTCCTACGAGCAGTACTTC. It yields the protein CSVSPLILNRSSYEQYF.

V usage is TRBV5-4 and J usage is TRBJ1-1; D unresolved. V was trimmed by 3 bases and J by 0 bases, leaving 15 bases between them. Germline CDR1 is SGHNT and CDR2 is YYREEE (reference sequence). The CDR3 spans 16 residues. In DNA, the CDR3 is TGTGCCAGCAGCTCCGGCGGGGTTAGGATGAACACTGAAGCTTTCTTT. It specifies CASSSGGVRMNTEAFF.

The chain recombines TRBV5-4 with TRBJ2-5, with a possible D match to TRBD2 (7 bases). Germline V gene sequence: CDR1 SGHNT, CDR2 YYREEE (reference sequence). The germline V and J ends were trimmed by 2 bases and 2 bases, with 13 bases remaining between them. The CDR3 covers 15 residues. This CDR3 is CASSFSGGQQETQYF. CDR3 coding DNA: TGTGCCAGCAGCTTCTCGGGGGGCCAGCAAGAGACCCAGTACTTC.

The rearrangement joins TRBV5-1 to TRBJ1-6; TRBD1 might be the D (5 bases). The CDR3 has 16 residues. Trimming left V 7 bases short and J 1 base short, with 15 bases between. Germline V gives CDR1 SGHRS, CDR2 YFSETQ. Here the CDR3 DNA reads TGCGCCAGCGGCCCTACCGGGGGATCCTATAATTCACCCCTCCACTTT. Amino acid sequence: CASGPTGGSYNSPLHF.